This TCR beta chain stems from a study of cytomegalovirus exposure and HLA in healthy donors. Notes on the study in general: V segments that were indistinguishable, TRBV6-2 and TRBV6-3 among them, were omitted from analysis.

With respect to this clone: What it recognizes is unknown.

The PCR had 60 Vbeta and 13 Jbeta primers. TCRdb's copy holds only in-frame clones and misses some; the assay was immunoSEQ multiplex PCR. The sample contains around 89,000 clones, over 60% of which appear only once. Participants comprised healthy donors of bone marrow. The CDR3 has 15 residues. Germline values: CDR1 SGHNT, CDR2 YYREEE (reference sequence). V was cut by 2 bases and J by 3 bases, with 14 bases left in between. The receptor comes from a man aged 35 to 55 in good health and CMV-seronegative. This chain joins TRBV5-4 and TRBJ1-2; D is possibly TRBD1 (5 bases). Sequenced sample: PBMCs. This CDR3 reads CASSFSQGGDYGYTF. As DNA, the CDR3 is TGTGCCAGCAGCTTTTCCCAGGGAGGCGACTATGGCTACACCTTC.